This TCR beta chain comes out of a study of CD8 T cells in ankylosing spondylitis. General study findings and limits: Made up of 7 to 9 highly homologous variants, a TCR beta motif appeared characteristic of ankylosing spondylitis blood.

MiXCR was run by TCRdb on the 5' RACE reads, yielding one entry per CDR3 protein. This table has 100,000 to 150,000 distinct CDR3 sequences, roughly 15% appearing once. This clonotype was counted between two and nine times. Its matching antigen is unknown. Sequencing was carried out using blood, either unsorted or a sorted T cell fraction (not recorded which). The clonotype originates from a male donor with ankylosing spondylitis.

The CDR3 nucleotides read TGTGCCAGCAGCCCGGGCGAAGGAGGCCCAGATACGCAGTATTTT. Encoded protein: CASSPGEGGPDTQYF. V is TRBV9 and J is TRBJ2-3, with TRBD2 as a possible D gene (5 bases). CDR3 length: 15 residues. V lost 4 bases and J 4 bases, leaving 16 bases between the germline ends. Germline V gene lookup returns CDR1 SGDLS and CDR2 YYNGEE.